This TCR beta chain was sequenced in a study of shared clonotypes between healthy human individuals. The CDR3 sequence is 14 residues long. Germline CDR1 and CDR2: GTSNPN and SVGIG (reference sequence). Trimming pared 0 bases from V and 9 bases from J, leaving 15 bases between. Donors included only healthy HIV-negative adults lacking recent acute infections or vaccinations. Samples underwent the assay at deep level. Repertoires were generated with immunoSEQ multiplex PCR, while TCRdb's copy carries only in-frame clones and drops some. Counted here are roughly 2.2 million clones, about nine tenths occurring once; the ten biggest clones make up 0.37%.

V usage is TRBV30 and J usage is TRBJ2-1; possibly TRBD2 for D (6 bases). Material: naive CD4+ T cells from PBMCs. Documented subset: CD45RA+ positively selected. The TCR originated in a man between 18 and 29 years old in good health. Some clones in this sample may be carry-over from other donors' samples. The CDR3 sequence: CAWSVVGGAGEQFF. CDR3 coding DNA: TGTGCCTGGAGTGTTGTCGGCGGGGCGGGTGAGCAGTTCTTC. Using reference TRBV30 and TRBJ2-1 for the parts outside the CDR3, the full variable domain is SQTIHQWPATLVQPVGSPLSLECTVEGTSNPNLYWYRQAAGRGLQLLFYSVGIGQISSEVPQNLSASRPQDRQFILSSKKLLLSDSGFYLCAWSVVGGAGEQFFGPGTRLTVL.